This TCR beta chain is drawn from a study of tumor and adjacent non-tumor tissue in lung cancer. Background on the study: Samples averaged roughly 4.4 million productive TCRbeta reads each.

The CDR3 has 15 amino acids. Germline loops: CDR1 SGHTA, CDR2 FQGTGA. Trimming removed 9 bases from V and 5 bases from J, with 19 bases in between. Findings and limits, study-wide: In normal lung, the top 100 clones were significantly more dominant than in tumor. Compared with tumor, normal lung showed significantly lower TCR diversity.

Three rounds of nested PCR, following a modified ARM-PCR protocol, produced the TCRbeta library. TCRdb processed the multiplex PCR reads anew with MiXCR; each CDR3 protein has one entry. Among about 70,000 distinct CDR3 sequences, 73% were seen once, and the ten largest hold roughly 27%. No cell sorting was done before RNA was extracted from the tissue. In its sample, this clonotype was seen once. The antigen remains undetermined. V and J are TRBV7-3 and TRBJ2-2; a possible D gene is TRBD2 (7 bases). Sequenced: lung tumor tissue. The TCR was taken from a man between 60 and 75 years old with non-small cell lung cancer. For the CDR3, the DNA is TGTGCCAGTAGCCCCGTTAGGGGGGGGACCGGGGAGCTGTTTTTT. It encodes CASSPVRGGTGELFF.